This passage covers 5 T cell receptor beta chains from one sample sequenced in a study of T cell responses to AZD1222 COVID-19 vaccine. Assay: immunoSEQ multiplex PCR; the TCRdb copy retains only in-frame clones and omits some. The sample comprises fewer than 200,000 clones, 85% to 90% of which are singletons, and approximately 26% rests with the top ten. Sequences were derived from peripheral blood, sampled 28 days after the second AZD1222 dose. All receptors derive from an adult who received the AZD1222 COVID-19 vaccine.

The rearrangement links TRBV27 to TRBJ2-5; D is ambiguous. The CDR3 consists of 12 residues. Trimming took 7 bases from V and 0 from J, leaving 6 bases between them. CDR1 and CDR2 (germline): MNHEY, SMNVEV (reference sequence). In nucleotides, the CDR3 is TGTGCCAGCACGTCAAACCAAGAGACCCAGTACTTC. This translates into CASTSNQETQYF.

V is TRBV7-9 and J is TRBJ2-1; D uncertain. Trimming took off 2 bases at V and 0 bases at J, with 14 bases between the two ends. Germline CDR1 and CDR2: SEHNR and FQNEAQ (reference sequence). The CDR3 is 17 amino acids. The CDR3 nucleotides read TGTGCCAGCAGCTTATTAGAGACGGGTTACTCCTACAATGAGCAGTTCTTC. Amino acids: CASSLLETGYSYNEQFF.

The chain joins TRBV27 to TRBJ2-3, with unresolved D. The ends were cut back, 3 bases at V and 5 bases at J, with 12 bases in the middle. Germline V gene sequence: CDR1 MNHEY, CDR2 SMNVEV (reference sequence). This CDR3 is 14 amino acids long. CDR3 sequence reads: CASSFLFPGDTQYF. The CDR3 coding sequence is TGTGCCAGCAGTTTCCTATTCCCGGGAGATACGCAGTATTTT.

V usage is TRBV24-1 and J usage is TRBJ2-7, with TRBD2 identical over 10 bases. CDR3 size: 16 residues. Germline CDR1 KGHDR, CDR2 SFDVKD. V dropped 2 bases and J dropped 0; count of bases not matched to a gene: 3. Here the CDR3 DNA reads TGTGCCACCAGTGATTCTGCTAGCGGGAGCTCCTACGAGCAGTACTTC. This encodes CATSDSASGSSYEQYF.

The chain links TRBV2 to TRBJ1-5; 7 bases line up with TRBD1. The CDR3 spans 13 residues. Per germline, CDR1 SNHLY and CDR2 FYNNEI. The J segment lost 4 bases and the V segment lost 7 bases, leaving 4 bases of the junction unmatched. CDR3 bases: TGTGCCAGCATCAGGGGGGTTAATCAGCCCCAGCATTTT. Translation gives CASIRGVNQPQHF.